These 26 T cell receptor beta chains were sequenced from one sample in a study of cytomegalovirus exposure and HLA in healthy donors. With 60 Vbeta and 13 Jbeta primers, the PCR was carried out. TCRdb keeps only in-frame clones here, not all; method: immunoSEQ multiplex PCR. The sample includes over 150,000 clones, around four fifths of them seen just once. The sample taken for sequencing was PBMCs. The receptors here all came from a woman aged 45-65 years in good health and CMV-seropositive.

The CDR3 here is CASSEGQKGGLGELFF. As DNA, the CDR3 is TGTGCCAGCAGTGAAGGGCAAAAAGGGGGCTTGGGGGAGCTGTTTTTT. The chain is built from TRBV6-1 and TRBJ2-2; 7 bases match TRBD1. Germline CDR1 is MNHNS and CDR2 is SASEGT. V was pared by 1 base and J by 8 bases, with 10 bases of the junction left unmatched. This CDR3 spans 16 amino acids.

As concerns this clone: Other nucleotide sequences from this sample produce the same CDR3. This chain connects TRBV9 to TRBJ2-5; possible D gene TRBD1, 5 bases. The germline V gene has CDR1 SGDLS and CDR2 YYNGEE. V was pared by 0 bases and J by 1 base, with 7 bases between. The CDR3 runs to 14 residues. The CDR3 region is CASSVGQGQETQYF. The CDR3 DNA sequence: TGTGCCAGCAGCGTAGGCCAGGGCCAAGAGACCCAGTACTTC.

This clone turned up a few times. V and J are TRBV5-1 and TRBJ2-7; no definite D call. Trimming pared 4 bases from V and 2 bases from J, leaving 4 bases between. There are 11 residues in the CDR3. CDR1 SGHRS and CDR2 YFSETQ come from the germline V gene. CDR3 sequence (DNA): TGCGCCAGCAGCCTAACCTACGAGCAGTACTTC. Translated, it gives CASSLTYEQYF.

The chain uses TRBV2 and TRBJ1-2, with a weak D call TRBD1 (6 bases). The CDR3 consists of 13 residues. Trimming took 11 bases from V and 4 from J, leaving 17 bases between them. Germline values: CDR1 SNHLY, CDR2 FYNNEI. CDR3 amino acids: CAGGLEMGYGYTF. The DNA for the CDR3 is TGTGCCGGGGGCCTAGAGATGGGCTATGGCTACACCTTC.

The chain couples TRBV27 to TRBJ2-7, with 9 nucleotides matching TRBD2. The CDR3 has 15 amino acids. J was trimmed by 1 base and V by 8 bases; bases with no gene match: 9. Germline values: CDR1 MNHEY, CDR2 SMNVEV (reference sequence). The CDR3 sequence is CASYQRGASSYEQYF. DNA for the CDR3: TGTGCCAGCTATCAGCGGGGGGCCTCTTCCTACGAGCAGTACTTC.

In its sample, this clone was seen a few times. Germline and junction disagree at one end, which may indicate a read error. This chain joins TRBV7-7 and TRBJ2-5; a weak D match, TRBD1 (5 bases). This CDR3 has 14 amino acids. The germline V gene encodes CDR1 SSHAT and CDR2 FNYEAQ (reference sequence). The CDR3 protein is CASSSQLVGHPQYF. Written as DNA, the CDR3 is TGTGCTAGCAGCTCCCAATTAGTGGGGCACCCCCAGTACTTC.

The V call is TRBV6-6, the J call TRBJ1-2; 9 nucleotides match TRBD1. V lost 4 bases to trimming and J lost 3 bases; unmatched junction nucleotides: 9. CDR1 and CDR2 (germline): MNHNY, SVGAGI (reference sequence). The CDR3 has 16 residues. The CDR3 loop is CASSSRDRALHYGYTF. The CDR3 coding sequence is TGTGCCAGCAGTTCCCGGGACAGGGCCCTACACTATGGCTACACCTTC.

CDR3 protein: CASSYSSGTNTGELFF. CDR3 nucleotides: TGTGCCAGCAGTTACTCTAGCGGAACGAACACCGGGGAGCTGTTTTTT. This sequence joins TRBV6-5 and TRBJ2-2, with TRBD2 as a possible D gene (6 bases). Germline CDR1 MNHEY, CDR2 SVGAGI. Trimming took 0 bases from V and 0 from J, leaving 8 bases between them. This CDR3 has 16 amino acids.

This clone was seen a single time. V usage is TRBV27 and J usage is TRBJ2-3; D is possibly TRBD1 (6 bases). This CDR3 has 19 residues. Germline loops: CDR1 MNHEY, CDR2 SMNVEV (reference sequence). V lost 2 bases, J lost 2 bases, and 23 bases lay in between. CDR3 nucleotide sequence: TGTGCCAGCAGTTTAAATTTACAGATAGTCGGACAGCACACAGATACGCAGTATTTT. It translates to CASSLNLQIVGQHTDTQYF.

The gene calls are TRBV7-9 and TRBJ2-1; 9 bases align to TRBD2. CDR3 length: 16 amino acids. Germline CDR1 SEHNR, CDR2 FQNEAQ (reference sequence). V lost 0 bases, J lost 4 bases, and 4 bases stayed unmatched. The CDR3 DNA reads TGTGCCAGCAGCTTAGCCCGACTAGCGGATTACAATGAGCAGTTCTTC. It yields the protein CASSLARLADYNEQFF.

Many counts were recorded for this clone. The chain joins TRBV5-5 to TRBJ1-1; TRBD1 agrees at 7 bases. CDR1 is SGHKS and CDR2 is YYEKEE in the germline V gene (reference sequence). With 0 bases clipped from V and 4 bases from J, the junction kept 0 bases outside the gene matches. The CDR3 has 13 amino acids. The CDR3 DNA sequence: TGTGCCAGCAGCTTGGACAGGGGCACTGAAGCTTTCTTT. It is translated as CASSLDRGTEAFF.

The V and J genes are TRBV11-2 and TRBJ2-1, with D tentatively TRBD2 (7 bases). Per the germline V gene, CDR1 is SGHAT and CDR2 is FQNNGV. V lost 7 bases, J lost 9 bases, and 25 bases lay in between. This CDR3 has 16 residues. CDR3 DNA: TGTGCCAGCACCCCGCCCCTGGGGGGGCTAGTTGGTGAGCAGTTCTTC. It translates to CASTPPLGGLVGEQFF.

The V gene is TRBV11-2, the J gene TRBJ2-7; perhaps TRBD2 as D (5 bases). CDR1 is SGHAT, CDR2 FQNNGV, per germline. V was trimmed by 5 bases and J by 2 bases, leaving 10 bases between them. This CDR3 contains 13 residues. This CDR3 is CASSLAGAYEQYF. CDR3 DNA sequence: TGTGCCAGCAGCCTGGCCGGGGCCTACGAGCAGTACTTC.

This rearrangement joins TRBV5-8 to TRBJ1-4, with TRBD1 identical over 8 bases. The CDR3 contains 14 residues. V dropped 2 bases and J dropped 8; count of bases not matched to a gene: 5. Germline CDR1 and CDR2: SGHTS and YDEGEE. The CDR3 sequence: CASSFRQGLEKLFF. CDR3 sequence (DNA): TGTGCCAGCAGCTTTCGACAGGGGTTGGAAAAACTGTTTTTT.

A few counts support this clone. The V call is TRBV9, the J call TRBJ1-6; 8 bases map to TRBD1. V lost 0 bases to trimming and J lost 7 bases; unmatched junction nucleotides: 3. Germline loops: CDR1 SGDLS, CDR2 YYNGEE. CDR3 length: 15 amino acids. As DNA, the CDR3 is TGTGCCAGCAGCGTAGGACAGGGGCTAAATTCACCCCTCCACTTT. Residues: CASSVGQGLNSPLHF.

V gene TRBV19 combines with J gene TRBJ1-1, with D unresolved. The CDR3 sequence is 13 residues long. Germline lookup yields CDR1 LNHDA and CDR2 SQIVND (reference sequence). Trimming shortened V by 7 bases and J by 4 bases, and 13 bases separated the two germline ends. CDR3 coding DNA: TGTGCCAGTATTGGGTTAGAGGGCACTGAAGCTTTCTTT. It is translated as CASIGLEGTEAFF.

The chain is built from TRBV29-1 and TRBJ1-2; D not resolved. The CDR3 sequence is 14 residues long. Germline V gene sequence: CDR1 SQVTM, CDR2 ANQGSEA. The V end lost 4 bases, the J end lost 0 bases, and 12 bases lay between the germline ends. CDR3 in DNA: TGCAGCGTTGGGCTTGGAGGGTCTAACTATGGCTACACCTTC. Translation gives CSVGLGGSNYGYTF.

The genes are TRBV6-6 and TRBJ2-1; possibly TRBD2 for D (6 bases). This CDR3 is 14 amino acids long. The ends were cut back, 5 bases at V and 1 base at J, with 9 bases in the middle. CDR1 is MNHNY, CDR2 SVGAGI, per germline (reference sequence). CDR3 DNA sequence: TGTGCCAGCAGTCGAGGGACTTCCTACAATGAGCAGTTCTTC. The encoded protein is CASSRGTSYNEQFF.

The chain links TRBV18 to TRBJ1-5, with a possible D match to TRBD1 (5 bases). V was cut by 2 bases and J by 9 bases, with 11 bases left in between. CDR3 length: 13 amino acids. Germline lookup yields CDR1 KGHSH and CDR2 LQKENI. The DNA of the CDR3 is TGTGCCAGCTCACCAACAGGCTCCTCGCCCCAGCATTTT. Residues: CASSPTGSSPQHF.

The CDR3 reads CASSLVLAGGDYGYTF. For the CDR3, the DNA is TGTGCCAGCAGCTTAGTGTTGGCAGGGGGAGACTATGGCTACACCTTC. The chain combines TRBV7-9 with TRBJ1-2; 7 bases map to TRBD1. Germline trimming cut 1 base from V and 3 bases from J; bases unmatched to any gene: 8. The CDR3 spans 16 residues. Per germline, CDR1 SEHNR and CDR2 FQNEAQ (reference sequence).

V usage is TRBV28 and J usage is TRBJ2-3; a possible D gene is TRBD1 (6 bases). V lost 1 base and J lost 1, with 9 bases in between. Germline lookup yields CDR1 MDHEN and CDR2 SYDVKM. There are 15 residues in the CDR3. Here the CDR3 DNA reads TGTGCCAGCAGTTTATTACACAGGGGCACAGATACGCAGTATTTT. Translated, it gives CASSLLHRGTDTQYF.

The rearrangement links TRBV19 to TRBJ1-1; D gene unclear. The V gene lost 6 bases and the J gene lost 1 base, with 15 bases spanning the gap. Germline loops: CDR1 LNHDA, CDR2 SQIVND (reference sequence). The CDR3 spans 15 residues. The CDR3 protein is CASSQGRGSNTEAFF. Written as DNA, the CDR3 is TGTGCCAGTAGCCAAGGCCGGGGTTCGAACACTGAAGCTTTCTTT.

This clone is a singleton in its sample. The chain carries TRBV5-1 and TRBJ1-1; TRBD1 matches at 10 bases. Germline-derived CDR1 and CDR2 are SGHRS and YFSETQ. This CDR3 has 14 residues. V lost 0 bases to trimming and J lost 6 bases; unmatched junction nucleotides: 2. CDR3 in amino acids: CASSLVGQGAEAFF. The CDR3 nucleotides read TGCGCCAGCAGCTTGGTAGGACAGGGGGCTGAAGCTTTCTTT.

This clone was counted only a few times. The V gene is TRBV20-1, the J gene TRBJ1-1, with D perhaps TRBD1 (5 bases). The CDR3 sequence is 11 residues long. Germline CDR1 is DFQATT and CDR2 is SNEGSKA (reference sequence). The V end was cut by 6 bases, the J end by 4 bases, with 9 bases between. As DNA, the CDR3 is TGCAGTGCCTCAGGGTTCACTGAAGCTTTCTTT. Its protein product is CSASGFTEAFF.

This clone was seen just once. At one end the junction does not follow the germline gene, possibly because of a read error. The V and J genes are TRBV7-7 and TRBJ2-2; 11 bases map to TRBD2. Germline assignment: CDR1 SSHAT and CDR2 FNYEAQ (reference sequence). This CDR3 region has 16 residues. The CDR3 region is CASSIGLAGNTGELFF. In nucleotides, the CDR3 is TGTGCTAGCAGCATTGGACTAGCGGGGAACACCGGGGAGCTGTTTTTT.

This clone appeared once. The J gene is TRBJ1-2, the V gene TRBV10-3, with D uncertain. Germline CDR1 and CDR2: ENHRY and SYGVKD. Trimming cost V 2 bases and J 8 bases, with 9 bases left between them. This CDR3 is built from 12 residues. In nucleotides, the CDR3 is TGTGCCATCAGTGAGGACCGGCGGGGCTACACCTTC. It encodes CAISEDRRGYTF.